The 3 T cell receptor beta chains listed next were all sequenced from one sample in a study of blood T cell repertoires in COVID-19. Using immunoSEQ multiplex PCR, the repertoire was profiled, and TCRdb retains in-frame clones only, with some absent. The sample lists more than 250,000 clones; around 88% were seen once. The sequencing sample was made of peripheral blood. These receptors were taken from a woman aged 25-40 years with COVID-19, enrolled during active disease.

This chain joins TRBV10-3 and TRBJ1-2, with TRBD1 identical over 10 bases. CDR1 is ENHRY, CDR2 SYGVKD, per germline. The CDR3 spans 15 residues. The V gene end was trimmed by 6 bases and the J gene end by 2 bases; junction bases not matched to a gene: 6. CDR3 amino acids: CAIRYPGQGNYGYTF. The DNA for the CDR3 is TGTGCCATCAGGTACCCGGGACAGGGGAACTATGGCTACACCTTC.

The V and J genes are TRBV30 and TRBJ2-1; 9 bases fit TRBD2. V dropped 4 bases and J dropped 4; count of bases not matched to a gene: 8. The CDR3 consists of 15 residues. Germline V CDR1 and CDR2: GTSNPN, SVGIG (reference sequence). The CDR3 nucleotides are TGTGCCTGGAATCTCCCTAGCGGGGCGTACAATGAGCAGTTCTTC. Amino acid sequence: CAWNLPSGAYNEQFF.

The CDR3 region has the DNA TGCGCCAGCAGCTTGGTCGTGCCGGTCAATCAGCCCCAGCATTTT. Translated: CASSLVVPVNQPQHF. The V and J genes are TRBV5-1 and TRBJ1-5; D gene uncertain. The CDR3 has 15 amino acids. CDR1 and CDR2 (germline): SGHRS, YFSETQ. Trimming shortened V by 0 bases and J by 3 bases, and 10 bases separated the two germline ends.